Only one count was recorded for the clone carrying this TCR beta chain. Its antigen remains unknown. Assay used: immunoSEQ multiplex PCR; TCRdb lists only in-frame clones, some missing. Here the sample spans some 150,000 clones, 90% to 95% being singletons. The sample comes from a study of T cell responses to AZD1222 COVID-19 vaccine. Study-wide background: Pooled together were second doses at about 4 or about 12 weeks. Study conclusions and caveats: The peak T cell response came first, and repertoires were sampled only after it. The donor cohort was predominantly white British with a female majority, and clonal diversity may have been underestimated.

CDR1 is SQVTM and CDR2 is ANQGSEA in the germline V gene. The V segment lost 5 bases and the J segment 6 bases; nucleotides outside the gene matches: 9. The length of the CDR3 is 13 residues. Sample: peripheral blood, taken on day 0 of AZD1222 vaccination. The chain employs TRBV29-1 and TRBJ2-7, with 8 bases fitting TRBD2. This clonotype originated in an adult in good health. DNA for the CDR3: TGCAGCGTTAGTGGTGAGCGGGAGTCCGAGCAGTACTTC. This codes for CSVSGERESEQYF.